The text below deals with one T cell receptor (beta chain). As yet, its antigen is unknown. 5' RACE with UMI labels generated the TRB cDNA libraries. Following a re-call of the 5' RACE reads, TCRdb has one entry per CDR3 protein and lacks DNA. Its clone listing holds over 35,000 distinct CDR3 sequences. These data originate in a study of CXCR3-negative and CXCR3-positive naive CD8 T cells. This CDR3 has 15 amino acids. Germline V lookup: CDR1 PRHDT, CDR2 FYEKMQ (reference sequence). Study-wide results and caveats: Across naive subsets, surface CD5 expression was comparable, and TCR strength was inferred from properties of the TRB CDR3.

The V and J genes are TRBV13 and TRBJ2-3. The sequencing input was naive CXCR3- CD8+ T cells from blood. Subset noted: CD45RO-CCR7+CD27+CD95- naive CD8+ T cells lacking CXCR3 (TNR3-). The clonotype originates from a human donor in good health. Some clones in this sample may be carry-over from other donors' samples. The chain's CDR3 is CASSSSRGRTDTQYF.